Listed below are T cell receptor beta chains from one sample, sequenced in a study of neurological immune-mediated disorders. From the 5' RACE reads, TCRdb called clonotypes with MiXCR, one entry per CDR3 protein. The profile covers fewer than 50,000 distinct CDR3 sequences, with more than 9.5% appearing a single time and roughly 10% taken by the ten largest. Source material: PBMCs. These TCRs come from a male donor with HTLV-1-associated myelopathy (HAM/TSP). Each CDR3 is given with its conserved first and last residue. D genes are given only for firm matches. Expanded clones get a size class; other rows say once, few or many, or leave the size out.

D gene,J gene,CDR3 length,clone size,V gene,CDR3 protein,CDR3 DNA
NA,TRBJ2-7,13,many,TRBV5-1,CASSLVQIDEQYF,TGCGCCAGCAGCTTGGTTCAGATCGACGAGCAGTACTTC
NA,TRBJ2-2,15,many,TRBV7-6,CASSLADINTGELFF,TGTGCCAGCAGCTTAGCGGACATTAACACCGGGGAGCTGTTTTTT
TRBD1,TRBJ2-2,16,many,TRBV20-1,CSARSGTGVVSGELFF,TGCAGTGCACGGTCCGGGACAGGGGTGGTTTCCGGGGAGCTGTTTTTT
TRBD1,TRBJ2-5,14,many,TRBV12-3/TRBV12-4,CASSLEGQSSTQYF,TGTGCCAGCAGTTTAGAGGGACAGAGCTCGACCCAGTACTTC
TRBD1,TRBJ1-1,17,NA,TRBV7-6,CASSLGNRGQGDTEAFF,TGTGCCAGCAGCTTAGGGAACAGGGGGCAGGGGGACACTGAAGCTTTCTTT
TRBD2,TRBJ2-7,15,many,TRBV9,CASSVGGGDSYEQYF,TGTGCCAGCAGCGTAGGGGGGGGGGACTCCTACGAGCAGTACTTC
NA,TRBJ1-5,15,NA,TRBV7-2,CASSPRGSPNQPQHF,TGTGCCAGCAGCCCCAGGGGAAGCCCCAATCAGCCCCAGCATTTT
NA,TRBJ1-2,12,many,TRBV12-3/TRBV12-4,CASRVEGDGYTF,TGTGCCAGCAGGGTGGAGGGAGATGGCTACACCTTC
NA,TRBJ2-4,14,many,TRBV5-1,CASSLEGPKNIQYF,TGCGCCAGCAGCTTGGAGGGACCCAAAAACATTCAGTACTTC
NA,TRBJ1-5,15,many,TRBV6-6,CASSRTVDSNQPQHF,TGTGCCAGCAGCCGGACAGTCGATAGCAATCAGCCCCAGCATTTT
TRBD1,TRBJ2-2,14,many,TRBV5-8,CASSRTGATGELFF,TGTGCCAGCAGCCGTACAGGGGCCACCGGGGAGCTGTTTTTT
TRBD1,TRBJ2-2,16,many,TRBV12-3/TRBV12-4,CASRIDDRGNTGELFF,TGTGCCAGCAGAATCGACGACAGGGGGAACACCGGGGAGCTGTTTTTT
NA,TRBJ2-1,13,few,TRBV11-3,CASSYEQGNEQFF,TGTGCCAGCAGCTATGAGCAAGGCAATGAGCAGTTCTTC
NA,TRBJ2-2,13,many,TRBV5-1,CASSLATNGELFF,TGCGCCAGCAGCTTGGCCACAAACGGGGAGCTGTTTTTT
NA,TRBJ1-2,11,many,TRBV7-9,CASSVGYGYTF,TGTGCCAGCAGCGTGGGGTATGGCTACACCTTC
TRBD1,TRBJ2-3,15,many,TRBV5-1,CASSSRDSSTDTQYF,TGCGCCAGCAGCTCCCGGGACAGTAGCACAGATACGCAGTATTTT
TRBD1,TRBJ1-2,18,many,TRBV7-9,CASSLGQGARVGRYGYTF,TGTGCCAGCAGCTTGGGACAGGGGGCGAGGGTCGGTAGATATGGCTACACCTTC
NA,TRBJ2-7,16,many,TRBV5-6,CASSFRGPSRSYEQYF,TGTGCCAGCAGCTTCAGGGGACCCTCCCGCTCCTACGAGCAGTACTTC
TRBD2,TRBJ2-5,16,few,TRBV6-2/TRBV6-3,CASSAGLAGTQETQYF,TGTGCCAGCAGTGCGGGACTAGCGGGAACTCAAGAGACCCAGTACTTC
NA,TRBJ2-3,15,NA,TRBV7-2,CASSFGQTRTDTQYF,TGTGCCAGCAGCTTCGGACAGACACGCACAGATACGCAGTATTTT
NA,TRBJ2-2,16,many,TRBV6-5,CASSYGWGRDTGELFF,TGTGCCAGCAGTTACGGGTGGGGGCGAGACACCGGGGAGCTGTTTTTT